A single sample is the source of the 30 T cell receptor beta chains below, sequenced in a study of blood T cell repertoires in COVID-19. Here immunoSEQ multiplex PCR was the method, and the copy in TCRdb shows in-frame clones only, minus some. Here the sample spans about 14,000 clones, roughly 90% being singletons. Material: peripheral blood. All receptors come from a human donor in a cohort sampled during active COVID-19.

V and J are TRBV11-2 and TRBJ2-3; possible D gene TRBD2, 6 bases. The CDR3 spans 15 residues. V lost 1 base, J lost 2 bases, and 10 bases lay in between. Germline assignment: CDR1 SGHAT and CDR2 FQNNGV. The CDR3 DNA reads TGTGCCAGCAGCTTAGGGTGGGGGGACACAGATACGCAGTATTTT. This translates into CASSLGWGDTDTQYF.

The chain recombines TRBV24-1 with TRBJ2-2; D might be TRBD2 (6 bases). Germline CDR1 is KGHDR and CDR2 is SFDVKD. Trimming removed 3 bases from V and 4 bases from J, with 11 bases in between. The CDR3 totals 15 residues. CDR3 nucleotide sequence: TGTGCCACCAGTGATGGGGGGATAGGCACCGGGGAGCTGTTTTTT. It translates to CATSDGGIGTGELFF.

This clone showed up just once. This rearrangement joins TRBV29-1 to TRBJ2-2; possible D gene TRBD2, 6 bases. Looked up from germline, CDR1 is SQVTM and CDR2 is ANQGSEA. V dropped 5 bases and J dropped 3 bases, with 13 bases sitting between them. The CDR3 sequence is 14 residues long. The CDR3 bases are TGCAGCGTTCACAGGTGGGGGGACACCGGGGAGCTGTTTTTT. Its protein product is CSVHRWGDTGELFF.

V gene TRBV7-2 combines with J gene TRBJ2-7; unclear D gene. This CDR3 comprises 13 residues. V was pared by 5 bases and J by 4 bases, with 12 bases between. Germline V CDR1 and CDR2: SGHTA, FQGNSA. In DNA, the CDR3 is TGTGCCAGCAGCGACAAGATGTCATACGAGCAGTACTTC. Translation: CASSDKMSYEQYF.

In its sample, this clone was seen a few times. The chain employs TRBV14 and TRBJ1-2; the D gene is possibly TRBD1 (6 bases). The CDR3 spans 14 residues. V lost 1 base and J 5 bases, leaving 11 bases between the germline ends. Germline loops: CDR1 SGHDN, CDR2 FVKESK. CDR3 loop: CASSQVDRRYGYTF. For the CDR3, the DNA is TGTGCCAGCAGCCAAGTCGACAGGCGATATGGCTACACCTTC.

This chain connects TRBV30 to TRBJ2-2; 9 bases fit TRBD2. The CDR3 runs 14 residues. Germline V gene lookup returns CDR1 GTSNPN and CDR2 SVGIG (reference sequence). Unmatched junction bases numbered 3, after V lost 2 bases and J lost 5 bases. CDR3 in DNA: TGTGCCTGGAGTCGACTAGCGGTGACCGGGGAGCTGTTTTTT. This translates into CAWSRLAVTGELFF.

V is TRBV5-1 and J is TRBJ2-1; TRBD2 matches 12 bases. CDR1 and CDR2 from the germline V gene are SGHRS and YFSETQ. V lost 4 bases and J lost 4; bases outside the gene matches: 3. The CDR3 totals 15 residues. CDR3 nucleotides: TGCGCCAGCAGCCGAGGACTAGCGGGATACAATGAGCAGTTCTTC. This codes for CASSRGLAGYNEQFF.

The sample holds a few counts of this clone. In nucleotides, the CDR3 is TGCAGTGCTAGTGCGATCCTAGAAGCGGAAAAACTGTTTTTT. Translated: CSASAILEAEKLFF. The chain couples TRBV20-1 to TRBJ1-4; D uncertain. V dropped 3 bases and J dropped 8 bases, with 16 bases sitting between them. Germline V gene lookup returns CDR1 DFQATT and CDR2 SNEGSKA (reference sequence). The CDR3 sequence is 14 residues long.

This chain connects TRBV11-3 to TRBJ2-1; 9 nucleotides line up with TRBD2. Per germline, CDR1 SGHNT and CDR2 YENEEA. Unmatched junction bases numbered 9, after V lost 1 base and J lost 5 bases. The CDR3 runs 17 residues. In nucleotides, the CDR3 is TGTGCCAGCAGCTTAGTGGATAGCGGGGGTTTAAACAATGAGCAGTTCTTC. As protein: CASSLVDSGGLNNEQFF.

The chain carries TRBV2 and TRBJ2-3; 7 bases are shared with TRBD1. This CDR3 has 14 amino acids. The germline CDR1 and CDR2 sequences are SNHLY and FYNNEI. Unmatched junction bases numbered 6, after V lost 5 bases and J lost 4 bases. The CDR3: CASSRQGGADTQYF. In DNA, the CDR3 is TGTGCCAGCAGTAGACAGGGTGGGGCAGATACGCAGTATTTT.

The rearrangement links TRBV2 to TRBJ1-5, with TRBD1 identical over 7 bases. The CDR3 totals 16 residues. V lost 5 bases and J lost 3; bases outside the gene matches: 10. From germline, CDR1 is SNHLY and CDR2 FYNNEI. The CDR3 DNA sequence: TGTGCCAGCAGTCCAGGGGGACCGCTTAACAATCAGCCCCAGCATTTT. Residues: CASSPGGPLNNQPQHF.

The CDR3 DNA follows: TGTGCCAGTAGCTCAGCCGGACAGGGGCTTGGCTACACCTTC. Amino acid sequence: CASSSAGQGLGYTF. The chain recombines TRBV19 with TRBJ1-2, with 9 bases lining up with TRBD1. V lost 6 bases to trimming and J lost 7 bases; unmatched junction nucleotides: 9. The CDR3 sequence is 14 residues long. From germline, CDR1 is LNHDA and CDR2 SQIVND (reference sequence).

The chain employs TRBV2 and TRBJ2-3; TRBD2 is a possible D gene (7 bases). The CDR3 spans 14 residues. Germline CDR1 is SNHLY and CDR2 is FYNNEI. DNA of the CDR3: TGTGCGATCGAAGGGGGGGCAAGGGCAGATACGCAGTATTTT. Amino acid sequence: CAIEGGARADTQYF. Filled out from reference TRBV2 and TRBJ2-3, the complete variable domain reads EPEVTQTPSHQVTQMGQEVILRCVPISNHLYFYWYRQILGQKVEFLVSFYNNEISEKSEIFDDQFSVERPDGSNFTLKIRSTKLEDSAMYFCAIEGGARADTQYFGPGTRLTVL.

The V call is TRBV6-2 or TRBV6-3, the J call TRBJ2-3; possible D gene TRBD2, 6 bases. The length of the CDR3 is 16 residues. The ends were cut back, 5 bases at V and 2 bases at J, with 17 bases in the middle. Germline assignment: CDR1 MNHEY and CDR2 SVGEGT. In DNA, the CDR3 is TGTGCCAGCAGTAGGGACTCGCGGGGAAACACAGATACGCAGTATTTT. Protein: CASSRDSRGNTDTQYF.

The chain combines TRBV5-6 with TRBJ1-6; a possible D gene is TRBD1 (6 bases). The V and J ends lost 10 bases and 10 bases respectively, with 15 bases between them. The germline V gene has CDR1 SGHDT and CDR2 YYEEEE. The CDR3 consists of 12 residues. The CDR3 reads CAWERGGSPLHF. The CDR3 nucleotides read TGTGCCTGGGAGAGGGGGGGATCACCCCTCCACTTT.

The CDR3 sequence is CASSLAGGASGPYNSPLHF. As DNA, the CDR3 is TGTGCCAGCAGCCTGGCGGGGGGGGCATCCGGCCCCTATAATTCACCCCTCCACTTT. The chain uses TRBV13 and TRBJ1-6, with TRBD1 as a possible D gene (6 bases). The germline V gene has CDR1 PRHDT and CDR2 FYEKMQ (reference sequence). CDR3 length: 19 amino acids. Trimming stripped 5 bases from V and 2 bases from J, with 22 bases between.

The chain uses TRBV7-9 and TRBJ2-3; 12 nucleotides agree with TRBD2. CDR3 length equals 16 residues. Trimming at V came to 2 bases and at J to 6 bases, leaving 6 bases not matched to a gene. Germline V CDR1 and CDR2: SEHNR, FQNEAQ (reference sequence). CDR3 nucleotide sequence: TGTGCCAGCAGCTTAAAAAGACTAGCGGGGGTGGATACGCAGTATTTT. This codes for CASSLKRLAGVDTQYF.

The rearrangement uses TRBV28 and TRBJ2-5, with 10 bases aligning to TRBD1. The CDR3 is made up of 15 amino acids. In germline, CDR1 is MDHEN, CDR2 SYDVKM. Trimming took 7 bases from V and 0 from J; bases not matched to a gene: 5. CDR3 residues: CASTPGQGYQETQYF. The DNA for the CDR3 is TGTGCCAGCACCCCGGGACAGGGGTACCAAGAGACCCAGTACTTC.

The chain recombines TRBV12-2 with TRBJ2-7; the D call of TRBD2 is as the table states it, not checked on the DNA. TRBV12-2 is shown as a pseudogene. The length of the CDR3 is 16 residues. The CDR3 DNA reads as TGTGCAAGTCGCTTAGCGGAGCGGGGGAGCTCCTACGAGCAGTACTTC. Encoded protein: CASRLAERGSSYEQYF.

The chain uses TRBV6-1 and TRBJ2-1; D is possibly TRBD2 (6 bases). Trimming cost V 0 bases and J 4 bases, with 10 bases left between them. From germline, CDR1 is MNHNS and CDR2 SASEGT. This CDR3 has 15 amino acids. The CDR3 loop is CASSEAGGTYNEQFF. As DNA, the CDR3 is TGTGCCAGCAGTGAAGCGGGAGGCACGTACAATGAGCAGTTCTTC.

The V and J genes are TRBV29-1 and TRBJ2-5; D is unclear. CDR1 is SQVTM and CDR2 is ANQGSEA in the germline V gene. CDR3 size: 11 residues. The germline V and J ends were trimmed by 4 bases and 4 bases, with 7 bases remaining between them. The CDR3 coding sequence is TGCAGCGTTGGGGCCCCAGAGACCCAGTACTTC. Translated, it gives CSVGAPETQYF.

The chain couples TRBV4-1 to TRBJ2-7; 8 nucleotides agree with TRBD2. Germline assignment: CDR1 MGHRA and CDR2 YSYEKL. The CDR3 spans 16 residues. V dropped 1 base and J dropped 2; count of bases not matched to a gene: 7. The CDR3 coding sequence is TGCGCCAGCAGCCAAGCCTCGGGGGGGGCCCCCTACGAGCAGTACTTC. The encoded protein is CASSQASGGAPYEQYF.

CDR3 sequence: CASSLEGRLAGEKSDTQYF. CDR3 sequence (DNA): TGTGCCAGCAGCTTGGAGGGACGACTAGCGGGGGAAAAGTCAGATACGCAGTATTTT. J is TRBJ2-3 and V is TRBV5-4; 12 nucleotides line up with TRBD2. The germline V gene encodes CDR1 SGHNT and CDR2 YYREEE (reference sequence). J lost 4 bases, V lost 0 bases, and 12 bases had no gene match. The CDR3 has 19 residues.

This chain connects TRBV11-3 to TRBJ2-3; 7 bases match TRBD2. The trim removed 10 bases at V and 0 bases at J, leaving 7 bases unmatched. Per the germline V gene, CDR1 is SGHNT and CDR2 is YENEEA. The CDR3 consists of 14 residues. In DNA, the CDR3 is TGTGCCACCCGGGCGGGGGTGAGCACAGATACGCAGTATTTT. Residues: CATRAGVSTDTQYF.

V gene TRBV5-4 combines with J gene TRBJ2-7; perhaps TRBD1 as D (6 bases). V was shortened by 4 bases and J by 3 bases, with 11 bases between the two germline ends. The CDR3 totals 13 residues. CDR1 SGHNT and CDR2 YYREEE come from the germline V gene (reference sequence). CDR3: CASSREQGYEQYF. In DNA, the CDR3 is TGTGCCAGCAGCCGAGAACAGGGCTACGAGCAGTACTTC.

This rearrangement joins TRBV5-1 to TRBJ2-1; unclear D gene. V was clipped by 1 base and J by 6 bases, with 14 bases between them. This CDR3 region has 15 residues. In germline, CDR1 is SGHRS, CDR2 YFSETQ. The CDR3 reads CASSLSAFRGNEQFF. The DNA of the CDR3 is TGCGCCAGCAGCTTGTCGGCGTTTAGAGGCAATGAGCAGTTCTTC.

The chain recombines TRBV6-1 with TRBJ1-6; a weak D match, TRBD1 (5 bases). Trimming removed 1 base from V and 9 bases from J, with 13 bases in between. CDR1 MNHNS and CDR2 SASEGT come from the germline V gene. The CDR3 has 15 amino acids. CDR3 sequence: CASSEGEGSVSPLHF. For the CDR3, the DNA is TGTGCCAGCAGTGAAGGGGAGGGGAGTGTTTCACCCCTCCACTTT.

This clone occurred a few times. The J gene is TRBJ2-6, the V gene TRBV2, with a tentative D call TRBD1 (5 bases). This CDR3 comprises 15 residues. The V gene lost 8 bases and the J gene lost 4 bases, with 15 bases spanning the gap. The germline V gene has CDR1 SNHLY and CDR2 FYNNEI. CDR3 residues: CASQGLLLGANVLTF. As DNA, the CDR3 is TGTGCCAGCCAGGGTCTGCTCTTGGGGGCCAACGTCCTGACTTTC.

This clone was observed a single time. CDR3 nucleotides: TGTGCCACCAGTGATCGACAGGGTCGTGCTTACAATGAGCAGTTCTTC. Amino acid sequence: CATSDRQGRAYNEQFF. The chain uses TRBV24-1 and TRBJ2-1, with 7 bases lining up with TRBD1. Germline V gene sequence: CDR1 KGHDR, CDR2 SFDVKD. With 3 bases clipped from V and 4 bases from J, the junction kept 8 bases outside the gene matches. CDR3 size: 16 residues.

The CDR3 DNA is TGTGCCAGCAGCGAAGGGGGGGGTGGCTACCCCTACGAGCAGTACTTC. It encodes CASSEGGGGYPYEQYF. The genes are TRBV7-8 and TRBJ2-7; possibly TRBD2 for D (7 bases). Germline V gene data show CDR1 as SGHVS and CDR2 as FQNEAQ. V was cut by 5 bases and J by 2 bases, with 19 bases left in between. This CDR3 region has 16 residues.